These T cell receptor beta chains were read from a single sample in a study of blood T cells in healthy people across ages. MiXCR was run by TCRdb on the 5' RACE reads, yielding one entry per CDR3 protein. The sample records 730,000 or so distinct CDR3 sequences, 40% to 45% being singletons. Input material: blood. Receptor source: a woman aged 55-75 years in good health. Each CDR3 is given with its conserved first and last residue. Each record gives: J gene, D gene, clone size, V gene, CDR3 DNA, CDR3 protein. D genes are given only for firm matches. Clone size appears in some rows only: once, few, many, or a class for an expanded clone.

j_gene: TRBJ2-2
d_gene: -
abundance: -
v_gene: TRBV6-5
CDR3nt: TGTGCCAGCAGTTTCTCGACTAGAAACACCGGGGAGCTGTTTTTT
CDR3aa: CASSFSTRNTGELFF

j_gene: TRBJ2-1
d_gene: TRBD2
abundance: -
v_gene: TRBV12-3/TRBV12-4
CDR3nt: TGTGCCAGCAGTTTGAGCGGGGGGGCAAATGAGCAGTTCTTC
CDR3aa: CASSLSGGANEQFF

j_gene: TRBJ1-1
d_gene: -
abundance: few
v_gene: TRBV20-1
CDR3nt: TGCAGTGCTAGAGAGCCGGGACAAGTCACTGAAGCTTTCTTT
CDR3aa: CSAREPGQVTEAFF

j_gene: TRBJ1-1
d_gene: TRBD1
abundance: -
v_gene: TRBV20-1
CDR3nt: TGCAGTGCATGGGACAGCCAGAACACTGAAGCTTTCTTT
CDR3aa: CSAWDSQNTEAFF

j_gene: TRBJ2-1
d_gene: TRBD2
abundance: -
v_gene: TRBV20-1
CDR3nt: TGCAGTGCTAGACCCGAGCGGGAGCGAGAGACCCAGTTCTTC
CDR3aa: CSARPERERETQFF

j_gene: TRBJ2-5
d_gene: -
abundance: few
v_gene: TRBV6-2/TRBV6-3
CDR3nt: TGTGCCAGCGGGAATGGAGAGACCCAGTACTTC
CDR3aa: CASGNGETQYF

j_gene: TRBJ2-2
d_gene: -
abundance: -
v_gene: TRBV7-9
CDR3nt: TGTGCCAGCAGCTTAGGAGGGACGTCCGGGGAGCTGTTTTTT
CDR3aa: CASSLGGTSGELFF

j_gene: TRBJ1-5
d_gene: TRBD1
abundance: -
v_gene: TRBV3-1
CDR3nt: TGTGCCAGCAGCCAAGCCGGACAGGTAGATAGCAATCAGCCCCAGCATTTT
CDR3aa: CASSQAGQVDSNQPQHF

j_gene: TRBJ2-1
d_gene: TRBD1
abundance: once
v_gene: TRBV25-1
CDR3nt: TGTGCCAGCAGTGAGGGGACAGGGTCATCCCAGTTCTTC
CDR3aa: CASSEGTGSSQFF

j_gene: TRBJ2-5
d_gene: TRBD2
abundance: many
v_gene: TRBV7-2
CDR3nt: TGTGCCAGCAGCACGACTAGCGGGGCAGGGGAGACCCAGTACTTC
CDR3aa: CASSTTSGAGETQYF

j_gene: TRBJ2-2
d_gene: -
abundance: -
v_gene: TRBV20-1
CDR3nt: TGCAGTGCTAGAGCCCCCGGGGGCACCGGGGAGCTGTTTTTT
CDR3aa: CSARAPGGTGELFF

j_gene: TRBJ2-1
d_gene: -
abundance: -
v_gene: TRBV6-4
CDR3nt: TGTGCCAGCAGTGGGGAAGAGCAGTTCTTC
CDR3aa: CASSGEEQFF

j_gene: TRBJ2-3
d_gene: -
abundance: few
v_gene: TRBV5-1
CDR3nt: TGCGCCAGCAGCTTGGAAAGACCTCCCCTGGGAGATACGCAGTATTTT
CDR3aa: CASSLERPPLGDTQYF

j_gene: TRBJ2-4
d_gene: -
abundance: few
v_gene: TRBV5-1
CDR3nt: TGCGCCAGCAGCTTGGAATTTAAAAACATTCAGTACTTC
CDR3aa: CASSLEFKNIQYF

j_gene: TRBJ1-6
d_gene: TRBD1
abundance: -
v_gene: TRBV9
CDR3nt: TGTGCCAGCAGCGTAGGGCTACAGGGGGAAAATTCACCCCTCCACTTT
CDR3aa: CASSVGLQGENSPLHF

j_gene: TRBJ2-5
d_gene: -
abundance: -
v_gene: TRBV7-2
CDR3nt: TGTGCCAGCAGCTTAATTAGGCAGACCCAGTACTTC
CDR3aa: CASSLIRQTQYF

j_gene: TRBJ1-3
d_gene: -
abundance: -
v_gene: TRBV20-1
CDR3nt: TGCCAGGGGAGCTCTGGAAACACCATATATTTT
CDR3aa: CQGSSGNTIYF

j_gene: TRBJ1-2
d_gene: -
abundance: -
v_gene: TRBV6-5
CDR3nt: TGTGCCAGCAGAAGGGGAACCCATGGCTACACCTTC
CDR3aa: CASRRGTHGYTF

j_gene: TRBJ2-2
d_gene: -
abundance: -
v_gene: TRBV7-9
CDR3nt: TGTGCCAGCAGCTTCCCAAACACCGGGGAGCTGTTTTTT
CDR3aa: CASSFPNTGELFF

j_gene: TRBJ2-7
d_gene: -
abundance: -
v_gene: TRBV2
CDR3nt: TGTGCCAGCAGTGAGTTACAGACAAGCTCCTACGAGCAGTACTTC
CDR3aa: CASSELQTSSYEQYF

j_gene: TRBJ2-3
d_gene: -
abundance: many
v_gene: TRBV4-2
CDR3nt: TGTGCCAGCAGCCAAGCGTCAGGGACCCCAGATACGCAGTATTTT
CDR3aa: CASSQASGTPDTQYF

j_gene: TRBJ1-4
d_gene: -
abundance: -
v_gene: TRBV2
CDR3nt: TGTGCCAGCAGCGAGCAAGGGGGGGCGCAAGGAAAACTGTTTTTT
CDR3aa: CASSEQGGAQGKLFF

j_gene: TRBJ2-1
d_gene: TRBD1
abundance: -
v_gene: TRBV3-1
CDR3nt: TGTGCCAGCAGCGGCGCCCGACAGGGGGCGAGGAGATATGAGCAGTTCTTC
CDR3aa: CASSGARQGARRYEQFF

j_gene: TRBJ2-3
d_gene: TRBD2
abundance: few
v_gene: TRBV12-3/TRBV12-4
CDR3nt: TGTGCCAGCACTGATATAGCGGGGGGAAGCACAGATACGCAGTATTTT
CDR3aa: CASTDIAGGSTDTQYF

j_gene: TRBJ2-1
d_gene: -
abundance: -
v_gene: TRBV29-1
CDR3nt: TGCAGCGTTGATAGTGAGACTATCGATATCCTCTCCTACAATGAGCAGTTCTTC
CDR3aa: CSVDSETIDILSYNEQFF

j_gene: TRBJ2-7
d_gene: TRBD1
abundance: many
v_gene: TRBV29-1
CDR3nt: TGCAGCGTTATCCGGGACAGCTTCTCCTACGAGCAGTACTTC
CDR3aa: CSVIRDSFSYEQYF

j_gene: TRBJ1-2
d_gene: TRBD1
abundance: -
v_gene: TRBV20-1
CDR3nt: TGCAGTGCTCCGATCAGGACAGGGGACTCTGGCTACACCTTC
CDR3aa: CSAPIRTGDSGYTF

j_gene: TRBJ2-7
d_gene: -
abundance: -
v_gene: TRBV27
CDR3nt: TGTGCCAGCAGTTTATCTTCGGGAAATCCCTACGAGCAGTACTTC
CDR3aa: CASSLSSGNPYEQYF